The 19 T cell receptor beta chains below all came from one sample that was sequenced in a study of blood T cell repertoires in COVID-19. TCRdb keeps only in-frame clones here, not all; method: immunoSEQ multiplex PCR. This sample yields approximately 290,000 clones, of which 90% are seen a single time; roughly 1.1% belongs to the top ten. The specimen was PBMCs or T cells enriched from blood (not recorded which). The receptors here all came from a woman in her 30s who had recovered from COVID-19.

The chain has TRBV6-5 and TRBJ2-5, with D possibly matching TRBD2 (6 bases). Looked up from germline, CDR1 is MNHEY and CDR2 is SVGAGI. The CDR3 length is 15 residues. Trimming took off 6 bases at V and 1 base at J, with 15 bases between the two ends. The CDR3 region has the DNA TGTGCCAGCAGGGGGCGGAGGGGAAGCCAAGAGACCCAGTACTTC. Translating gives CASRGRRGSQETQYF.

This chain connects TRBV3-1 (or the pseudogene TRBV3-2) to TRBJ2-3; 7 nucleotides match TRBD2. The CDR3 is 20 amino acids. Per the germline V gene, CDR1 is LGHDT and CDR2 is YNNKEL (reference sequence). Unmatched junction bases numbered 17, after V lost 2 bases and J lost 0 bases. DNA of the CDR3: TGTGCCAGCAGCCAAAAAAGGGGAAGGGAGGGGTCCCTTAGCACAGATACGCAGTATTTT. It is translated as CASSQKRGREGSLSTDTQYF.

The chain combines TRBV19 with TRBJ1-6; D perhaps matches TRBD1 (6 bases). The CDR3 has 13 residues. V was clipped by 5 bases and J by 9 bases, with 11 bases between them. The germline gives CDR1 LNHDA, CDR2 SQIVND (reference sequence). The CDR3, as DNA: TGTGCCAGTAGTCACAGGGATCCTTCACCCCTCCACTTT. Encoded protein: CASSHRDPSPLHF.

The chain links TRBV6-5 to TRBJ1-4, with a possible D match to TRBD1 (6 bases). CDR3 size: 15 residues. Germline values: CDR1 MNHEY, CDR2 SVGAGI. The V and J ends lost 2 bases and 8 bases respectively, with 15 bases between them. This chain's CDR3 is CASSYRQGKGEKLFF. In DNA form, the CDR3 reads TGTGCCAGCAGTTACCGGCAGGGGAAGGGGGAAAAACTGTTTTTT.

This clone was detected a few times. This chain links TRBV19 with TRBJ2-7; no definite D call. This CDR3 contains 15 residues. Germline values: CDR1 LNHDA, CDR2 SQIVND (reference sequence). The ends were cut back, 4 bases at V and 7 bases at J, with 20 bases in the middle. Written as DNA, the CDR3 is TGTGCCAGTAGTAAACGCTCGGAAGATACGAGGGAGCAGTACTTC. This encodes CASSKRSEDTREQYF.

This chain's CDR3 is CASNHRGRLSYEQYF. CDR3 nucleotides: TGTGCCAGCAACCACAGGGGGCGCCTCTCCTACGAGCAGTACTTC. The chain is built from TRBV7-2 and TRBJ2-7; 9 bases map to TRBD1. This CDR3 has 15 residues. V lost 7 bases to trimming and J lost 0 bases; unmatched junction nucleotides: 7. Germline assignment: CDR1 SGHTA and CDR2 FQGNSA.

The chain's CDR3 is CASSSGQDQSEQYF. The CDR3, as DNA: TGTGCCAGCAGCTCGGGACAGGACCAGTCCGAGCAGTACTTC. The chain combines TRBV7-3 with TRBJ2-7; 8 nucleotides align to TRBD1. J gave up 6 bases and V 4 bases, and 8 bases lay outside the gene matches. In germline, CDR1 is SGHTA, CDR2 FQGTGA. The CDR3 runs 14 residues.

This clone was seen a single time. The chain joins TRBV6-5 to TRBJ1-1; D perhaps matches TRBD1 (5 bases). Germline V gives CDR1 MNHEY, CDR2 SVGAGI. The CDR3 is made up of 15 amino acids. Trimming left V 1 base short and J 5 bases short, with 14 bases between. The CDR3 reads CASSYLLQGGTEAFF. As DNA, the CDR3 is TGTGCCAGCAGTTACTTGTTGCAGGGTGGAACTGAAGCTTTCTTT.

This rearrangement joins TRBV6-2 or TRBV6-3 to TRBJ1-1, with no clear D. The CDR3 covers 15 residues. The V end lost 4 bases, the J end lost 11 bases, and 23 bases lay between the germline ends. The germline V gene has CDR1 MNHEY and CDR2 SVGEGT. CDR3 sequence reads: CASSSPVAGGGLAFF. CDR3 nucleotides: TGTGCCAGCAGTTCGCCCGTCGCAGGAGGAGGGTTGGCTTTCTTT.

The V and J genes are TRBV18 and TRBJ1-2; no definite D call. The CDR3 loop spans 14 amino acids. V was shortened by 1 base and J by 2 bases, with 8 bases between the two germline ends. Germline loops: CDR1 KGHSH, CDR2 LQKENI. The CDR3, as DNA: TGTGCCAGCTCACCACTCGAGGGAAACTATGGCTACACCTTC. As protein: CASSPLEGNYGYTF.

CDR3 in DNA: TGTGCCAGCAGCTGGGGAGCGGGAGGCCCCTACGAGCAGTACTTC. It specifies CASSWGAGGPYEQYF. The chain is built from TRBV11-2 and TRBJ2-7; 9 nucleotides match TRBD2. This CDR3 is 15 amino acids long. The trim removed 4 bases at V and 2 bases at J, leaving 6 bases unmatched. The germline gives CDR1 SGHAT, CDR2 FQNNGV.

The V call is TRBV12-5, the J call TRBJ1-2, with TRBD1 as a possible D gene (6 bases). The CDR3 covers 15 residues. Germline values: CDR1 LGHNT, CDR2 FRNRAP. V lost 4 bases and J lost 8, with 20 bases in between. CDR3 amino acids: CASGSPKRTAQGYTF. As DNA, the CDR3 is TGTGCTAGTGGTTCGCCCAAAAGGACAGCCCAGGGCTACACCTTC.

This clone has just a few counts. The chain carries TRBV6-1 and TRBJ2-3, with 7 bases fitting TRBD2. The CDR3 totals 15 residues. J gave up 0 bases and V 0 bases, and 0 bases lay outside the gene matches. Germline V CDR1 and CDR2: MNHNS, SASEGT. In DNA form, the CDR3 reads TGTGCCAGCAGTGAAGCTAGCGGGAGCACAGATACGCAGTATTTT. The encoded protein is CASSEASGSTDTQYF.

This clone was observed a single time. The chain uses TRBV12-3 or TRBV12-4 and TRBJ1-1; the match to TRBD1 covers 7 bases. The CDR3 is made up of 13 amino acids. The trim removed 9 bases at V and 1 base at J, leaving 5 bases unmatched. The CDR3 coding sequence is TGTGCCAGTAAACAGGGGTCGAACACTGAAGCTTTCTTT. It codes for CASKQGSNTEAFF.

The chain employs TRBV19 and TRBJ1-2; 10 bases are shared with TRBD1. The CDR3 runs to 14 residues. The germline V gene encodes CDR1 LNHDA and CDR2 SQIVND (reference sequence). V trimming: 9 bases; J trimming: 4 bases; junction bases outside the gene matches: 8. CDR3: CASLKTGGGYGYTF. The CDR3 bases are TGTGCCAGCCTAAAGACAGGGGGCGGCTATGGCTACACCTTC.

This chain uses TRBV30 with TRBJ2-4; D possibly corresponds to TRBD1 (5 bases). Trimming stripped 5 bases from V and 6 bases from J, with 8 bases between. The V gene's germline CDR1 is GTSNPN and CDR2 SVGIG (reference sequence). The CDR3 length is 11 residues. CDR3 in DNA: TGTGCCTGGGACAGATCAAACATTCAGTACTTC. Protein: CAWDRSNIQYF.

The J gene is TRBJ1-2, the V gene TRBV5-6; TRBD1 matches at 11 bases. Germline V lookup: CDR1 SGHDT, CDR2 YYEEEE. V was clipped by 1 base and J by 7 bases; unmatched bases: 3. The CDR3 has 14 residues. DNA of the CDR3: TGTGCCAGCAGCTTGAAGGGACAGGGGGGTGGCTACACCTTC. This codes for CASSLKGQGGGYTF. Complete variable domain (other parts from reference TRBV5-6 and TRBJ1-2): DAGVTQSPTHLIKTRGQQVTLRCSPKSGHDTVSWYQQALGQGPQFIFQYYEEEERQRGNFPDRFSGHQFPNYSSELNVNALLLGDSALYLCASSLKGQGGGYTFGSGTRLTVV.

The chain employs TRBV30 and TRBJ1-2; D remains unclear. V shed 0 bases and J shed 4 bases, with 6 bases lying between them. Per germline, CDR1 GTSNPN and CDR2 SVGIG (reference sequence). There are 12 residues in the CDR3. The DNA for the CDR3 is TGTGCCTGGAGTGTTCCCAGCTATGGCTACACCTTC. Its translation: CAWSVPSYGYTF.

The genes are TRBV6-6 and TRBJ2-7; 8 bases align to TRBD1. The CDR3 is 13 amino acids. CDR1 MNHNY and CDR2 SVGAGI come from the germline V gene (reference sequence). With V trimmed by 7 bases and J by 6 bases, 8 bases remained unmatched. The CDR3 region is CASINRGTGEQYF. The CDR3, as DNA: TGTGCCAGCATCAACAGGGGGACGGGCGAGCAGTACTTC.